Sequencing of this TCR beta chain was carried out in a study of cytomegalovirus exposure and HLA in healthy donors. Study-wide results and caveats: Researchers counted some 150 TCR beta chains as cytomegalovirus-associated.

About this clone: The antigen remains unidentified. Other DNA sequences of this sample code for an identical CDR3.

Assay: immunoSEQ multiplex PCR; the TCRdb copy retains only in-frame clones and omits some. The table records 100,000 to 150,000 clones, roughly nine tenths of them present only once. The germline V gene has CDR1 MNHEY and CDR2 SMNVEV (reference sequence). This CDR3 is 14 amino acids long. The V segment lost 7 bases and the J segment 8 bases; nucleotides outside the gene matches: 11. The receptor was isolated from a woman under 30 in good health and CMV-seronegative. This chain joins TRBV27 and TRBJ1-3, with 7 bases lining up with TRBD1. Sequencing was carried out using PBMCs. The CDR3 DNA reads as TGTGCCAGCAAGAGGACAGGAAACGGAGACACCATATATTTT. Translation gives CASKRTGNGDTIYF.